Shown below are 21 T cell receptor beta chains from a single sample sequenced in a study of blood T cell repertoires in COVID-19. Produced via immunoSEQ multiplex PCR; TCRdb's table is partial and in-frame only. Found here are about 140,000 clones, around 86% of them singletons; the top ten hold roughly 10%. Sequencing was carried out using PBMCs or T cells enriched from blood (not recorded which). These receptors originate from a man aged 60 to 69 who had recovered from COVID-19.

The gene calls are TRBV6-5 and TRBJ1-1; TRBD1 is a possible D gene (5 bases). This CDR3 is built from 13 residues. V shed 6 bases and J shed 2 bases, with 10 bases lying between them. Per germline, CDR1 MNHEY and CDR2 SVGAGI. The CDR3 region is CASSQGVNTEAFF. In DNA form, the CDR3 reads TGTGCCAGCAGCCAAGGGGTTAACACTGAAGCTTTCTTT.

The chain carries TRBV18 and TRBJ2-3; no firm D call. CDR1 and CDR2 (germline): KGHSH, LQKENI. Trimming stripped 4 bases from V and 5 bases from J, with 10 bases between. This CDR3 comprises 13 residues. The CDR3 sequence: CASSRRVKDTQYF. The CDR3 DNA reads as TGTGCCAGCTCACGACGGGTGAAAGATACGCAGTATTTT.

This chain links TRBV18 with TRBJ1-2; 7 nucleotides line up with TRBD1. CDR1 KGHSH and CDR2 LQKENI come from the germline V gene. The CDR3 runs 13 residues. The trim removed 3 bases at V and 6 bases at J, leaving 4 bases unmatched. The CDR3 protein is CASSPTGTHGYTF. The DNA for the CDR3 is TGTGCCAGCTCACCGACAGGGACCCATGGCTACACCTTC.

The chain recombines TRBV7-2 with TRBJ2-1; D gene ambiguous. V lost 1 base to trimming and J lost 3 bases, with 7 bases between them. The CDR3 is 14 residues long. Per germline, CDR1 SGHTA and CDR2 FQGNSA. The DNA for the CDR3 is TGTGCCAGCAGCTTAGGGCAGATCTACAATGAGCAGTTCTTC. Its translation: CASSLGQIYNEQFF. The complete variable domain, with remaining parts taken from reference TRBV7-2 and TRBJ2-1, reads GAGVSQSPSNKVTEKGKDVELRCDPISGHTALYWYRQSLGQGLEFLIYFQGNSAPDKSGLPSDRFSAERTGGSVSTLTIQRTQQEDSAVYLCASSLGQIYNEQFFGPGTRLTVL.

The CDR3 here is CASSLQGNQPQHF. The DNA of the CDR3 is TGTGCCAGCAGCCTACAGGGGAATCAGCCCCAGCATTTT. The chain couples TRBV7-6 to TRBJ1-5, with 7 nucleotides matching TRBD1. This CDR3 has 13 amino acids. After removal of 5 bases from V and 4 bases from J, the junction contained 2 bases not matched to a gene. The germline gives CDR1 SGHVS, CDR2 FNYEAQ.

V and J are TRBV6-5 and TRBJ1-3; no clear D. The germline gives CDR1 MNHEY, CDR2 SVGAGI. V shed 1 base and J shed 2 bases, with 12 bases lying between them. The CDR3 is made up of 16 amino acids. CDR3 sequence reads: CASSYLVPTAGNTIYF. The CDR3 DNA follows: TGTGCCAGCAGTTACTTAGTCCCCACGGCTGGAAACACCATATATTTT.

The rearrangement uses TRBV10-3 and TRBJ2-7; D is uncertain. The CDR3 is 11 amino acids. V lost 5 bases and J lost 4, with 6 bases in between. Germline CDR1 is ENHRY and CDR2 is SYGVKD. CDR3 loop: CAISNSYEQYF. CDR3 in DNA: TGTGCCATCAGTAACTCTTACGAGCAGTACTTC.

This chain connects TRBV4-2 to TRBJ1-2, with 8 bases matching TRBD1. Germline loops: CDR1 LGHNA, CDR2 YNFKEQ. The CDR3 totals 13 residues. V lost 3 bases to trimming and J lost 5 bases; unmatched junction nucleotides: 2. The CDR3 region is CASSHGQGYGYTF. The CDR3 DNA reads TGTGCCAGCAGCCACGGACAGGGATATGGCTACACCTTC.

The rearrangement uses TRBV5-1 and TRBJ2-5; D may be TRBD1 (5 bases). The CDR3 has 14 residues. CDR1 and CDR2 from the germline V gene are SGHRS and YFSETQ. The V end lost 0 bases, the J end lost 5 bases, and 11 bases lay between the germline ends. The CDR3 sequence is CASSLGPGSETQYF. CDR3 DNA sequence: TGCGCCAGCAGCTTGGGACCAGGGTCGGAGACCCAGTACTTC.

The V call is TRBV4-1, the J call TRBJ2-1; 14 positions match TRBD2. Germline trimming cut 4 bases from V and 9 bases from J; bases unmatched to any gene: 11. This CDR3 contains 17 residues. The germline CDR1 and CDR2 sequences are MGHRA and YSYEKL. CDR3 nucleotides: TGCGCCAGCAGCCCCTTCGGACTAGCGGGGGGCCAAGGTGAGCAGTTCTTC. Translation: CASSPFGLAGGQGEQFF.

V and J are TRBV24-1 and TRBJ2-2; TRBD1 agrees at 7 bases. Germline loops: CDR1 KGHDR, CDR2 SFDVKD. The junction had 17 bases not matched to a gene; V was cut back by 9 bases and J by 5 bases. The CDR3 runs to 17 residues. CDR3 loop: CATQTPGGNDRTGELFF. The DNA of the CDR3 is TGTGCCACCCAGACCCCAGGGGGAAACGATAGGACCGGGGAGCTGTTTTTT.

The J gene is TRBJ1-1, the V gene TRBV7-6, with D perhaps matching TRBD1 (5 bases). CDR1 SGHVS and CDR2 FNYEAQ come from the germline V gene. V lost 1 base, J lost 8 bases, and 17 bases lay in between. The CDR3 consists of 15 residues. CDR3 residues: CASSLGGGNMPEAFF. For the CDR3, the DNA is TGTGCCAGCAGCTTAGGGGGGGGGAACATGCCGGAAGCTTTCTTT.

V gene TRBV6-1 combines with J gene TRBJ2-5, with TRBD1 identical over 7 bases. The V and J ends lost 3 bases and 1 base, in that order; junction bases with no gene match: 2. Germline CDR1 and CDR2: MNHNS and SASEGT. This CDR3 contains 14 residues. As DNA, the CDR3 is TGTGCCAGCAGTGAGGACAGGATCCAAGAGACCCAGTACTTC. Protein product: CASSEDRIQETQYF.

V and J are TRBV7-8 and TRBJ2-6, with D hard to call. The CDR3 covers 16 residues. V shed 2 bases and J shed 0 bases, with 8 bases lying between them. Germline V gene data show CDR1 as SGHVS and CDR2 as FQNEAQ. CDR3 in DNA: TGTGCCAGCAGCTTACCAGATCCCTCTGGGGCCAACGTCCTGACTTTC. This sequence encodes CASSLPDPSGANVLTF. Combining the CDR3 with reference TRBV7-8 and TRBJ2-6 gives the whole variable domain GAGVSQSPRYKVAKRGQDVALRCDPISGHVSLFWYQQALGQGPEFLTYFQNEAQLDKSGLPSDRFFAERPEGSVSTLKIQRTQQEDSAVYLCASSLPDPSGANVLTFGAGSRLTVL.

This clone was seen a few times. The genes are TRBV5-1 and TRBJ1-5, with D maybe TRBD1 (5 bases). The CDR3 covers 13 residues. Per germline, CDR1 SGHRS and CDR2 YFSETQ. Trimming cost V 0 bases and J 4 bases, with 5 bases left between them. As DNA, the CDR3 is TGCGCCAGCAGCTTGGCAGGGAATCAGCCCCAGCATTTT. Translation gives CASSLAGNQPQHF. Using reference TRBV5-1 and TRBJ1-5 for the parts outside the CDR3, the full variable domain is KAGVTQTPRYLIKTRGQQVTLSCSPISGHRSVSWYQQTPGQGLQFLFEYFSETQRNKGNFPGRFSGRQFSNSRSEMNVSTLELGDSALYLCASSLAGNQPQHFGDGTRLSIL.

For the CDR3, the DNA is TGTGCCAGCAGCCCCCAGGTGGGCGAAAAACTGTTTTTT. Its protein product is CASSPQVGEKLFF. The chain combines TRBV7-2 with TRBJ1-4, with D unclear. Germline V gene data show CDR1 as SGHTA and CDR2 as FQGNSA. The CDR3 is 13 residues long. Between the trimmed V and J ends, which lost 5 bases and 8 bases, there was a span of 12 bases.

This chain connects TRBV28 to TRBJ2-7, with 7 bases aligning to TRBD2. V gave up 5 bases and J gave up 4 bases; unmatched junction bases: 14. Germline CDR1 reads MDHEN; CDR2 reads SYDVKM. The CDR3 is 16 residues long. The CDR3 region is CASSLGGRVPPYEQYF. For the CDR3, the DNA is TGTGCCAGCAGTCTTGGTGGGAGGGTCCCCCCTTACGAGCAGTACTTC. Based on the CDR3 plus reference TRBV28 and TRBJ2-7, the full variable domain is DVKVTQSSRYLVKRTGEKVFLECVQDMDHENMFWYRQDPGLGLRLIYFSYDVKMKEKGDIPEGYSVSREKKERFSLILESASTNQTSMYLCASSLGGRVPPYEQYFGPGTRLTVT.

This rearrangement joins TRBV7-9 to TRBJ2-5; a possible D gene is TRBD2 (6 bases). With 4 bases removed from V and 5 bases from J, the gap between germline ends came to 14 bases. The germline V gene encodes CDR1 SEHNR and CDR2 FQNEAQ (reference sequence). CDR3 length equals 14 residues. The CDR3 reads CASSSRTTVETQYF. The CDR3 bases are TGTGCCAGCAGCTCCCGGACTACTGTGGAGACCCAGTACTTC. Supplemented by reference TRBV7-9 and TRBJ2-5, the full variable domain reads DTGVSQNPRHKITKRGQNVTFRCDPISEHNRLYWYRQTLGQGPEFLTYFQNEAQLEKSRLLSDRFSAERPKGSFSTLEIQRTEQGDSAMYLCASSSRTTVETQYFGPGTRLLVL.

The chain uses TRBV7-9 and TRBJ1-1; D uncertain. The CDR3 is made up of 13 amino acids. V gave up 1 base and J gave up 3 bases, with 6 bases separating them. The germline CDR1 and CDR2 sequences are SEHNR and FQNEAQ (reference sequence). The CDR3, as DNA: TGTGCCAGCAGCTTAGAACTCCACACTGAAGCTTTCTTT. This codes for CASSLELHTEAFF.

This chain links TRBV10-1 with TRBJ2-1; tentative D call: TRBD1 (5 bases). The ends were cut back, 2 bases at V and 8 bases at J, with 10 bases in the middle. Looked up from germline, CDR1 is WNHNN and CDR2 is SYGVQD (reference sequence). This CDR3 is built from 13 residues. CDR3 bases: TGCGCCAGCAGTGAGAGAGTGGGGCATGAGCAGTTCTTC. This sequence encodes CASSERVGHEQFF.

This chain uses TRBV18 with TRBJ2-1, with D maybe TRBD1 (6 bases). CDR3 length: 15 amino acids. From germline, CDR1 is KGHSH and CDR2 LQKENI. The V end lost 1 base, the J end lost 4 bases, and 11 bases lay between the germline ends. CDR3 bases: TGTGCCAGCTCACCACTGGGACAAACTTACAATGAGCAGTTCTTC. Protein sequence: CASSPLGQTYNEQFF.